This TCR beta chain came from a study of cytomegalovirus exposure and HLA in healthy donors. Study information: Tens of millions of unique TCR sequences came from HLA-typed donors in an early release. Notes on the study in general: Some TCR beta chains (approximately 180 of them) were listed as cytomegalovirus-associated. With further analysis later on, most CMV-associated TCR beta chains appeared HLA-restricted. Most TCR sequences were rare, but some public TCRs occurred in many donors.

PCR amplification relied on 60 Vbeta primers (plus 13 Jbeta primers). The method was immunoSEQ multiplex PCR; TCRdb's version includes in-frame clones alone and lacks a portion of them. This listing includes about 100,000 clones. With regard to this clone: Antigen: not known.

The receptor was isolated from a man aged 50 to 60 in good health and CMV-seronegative. Source material: PBMCs.

CDR3 nucleotides: TGTGCCAGCAGTTACAAGGAGGACTATGGCTACACCTTC. The encoded protein is CASSYKEDYGYTF. This chain uses TRBV6-5 with TRBJ1-2; no clear D. In germline, CDR1 is MNHEY, CDR2 SVGAGI. Trimming took 2 bases from V and 3 from J, leaving 7 bases between them. The CDR3 spans 13 residues.